This is a list of T cell receptor beta chains from one sample in a study of Ad26.COV2.S vaccination and SARS-CoV-2 variants. The protocol was immunoSEQ multiplex PCR, while the TCRdb copy is restricted to in-frame clones and leaves out a portion. The data show about 350,000 clones, around 89% seen once. This specimen consisted of peripheral blood, obtained in a trial of Ad26.COV2.S vaccine versus placebo. The receptors originated from a person between 18 and 59 years old who received the Ad26.COV2.S COVID-19 vaccine or a placebo. Each CDR3 is given with its conserved first and last residue. D genes are given only for firm matches. Rows may omit the clone size; those that give it use once, few, many or a size class.

>-|TRBJ1-2|TRBV25-1|-
TGTGCCAGCCACCCCTCTCCGGAAGCTAACTATGGCTACACCTTC
CASHPSPEANYGYTF
>-|TRBJ1-2|TRBV4-3|-
TGCGCCAGCAGCCAAGACCCCAGGGTTGGCTACACCTTC
CASSQDPRVGYTF
>-|TRBJ1-5|TRBV2|-
TGTGCCAGCAAAAATCCCCTTAGCAATCAGCCCCAGCATTTT
CASKNPLSNQPQHF
>TRBD1|TRBJ2-7|TRBV6-5|-
TGTGCCAGCAGTTACAACTATGGACAGGGCTACGAGCAGTACTTC
CASSYNYGQGYEQYF
>-|TRBJ2-7|TRBV28|-
TGTGCCAGCAGTCCGAGGGCTAGGTTCTACGAGCAGTACTTC
CASSPRARFYEQYF
>TRBD1|TRBJ1-5|TRBV7-8|-
TGTGCCAGCAGCTTAATGGGAAGACAGGGGGTCCAGCCCCAGCATTTT
CASSLMGRQGVQPQHF
>TRBD1|TRBJ1-5|TRBV2|-
TGTGCCAGCAGTGGGGACAGGGTTTTGGGCAATCAGCCCCAGCATTTT
CASSGDRVLGNQPQHF
>-|TRBJ1-2|TRBV6-5|-
TGTGCCAGCAGCCGTAGCGACTCTTTCTATGGCTACACCTTC
CASSRSDSFYGYTF
>-|TRBJ2-2|TRBV12-3/TRBV12-4|many
TGTGCCAGCAGGACGGACGGGGCCGGGGAGCTGTTTTTT
CASRTDGAGELFF
>TRBD1|TRBJ1-1|TRBV19|-
TGTGCCAGTAGTATAGATCGGGACAGGGAAGCTTTCTTT
CASSIDRDREAFF
>-|TRBJ2-3|TRBV27|-
TGTGCCAGCAGTACCCGTTGGGGGGATACAGATACGCAGTATTTT
CASSTRWGDTDTQYF
>-|TRBJ2-5|TRBV4-3|-
TGCGCCAGCAGCCAAGAGCTGGTGGGACTTTGGGAGACCCAGTACTTC
CASSQELVGLWETQYF
>TRBD1|TRBJ1-1|TRBV6-5|-
TGTGCCAGCGGACAGGGTCTTAGGAACACTGAAGCTTTCTTT
CASGQGLRNTEAFF
>TRBD2|TRBJ2-1|TRBV28|-
TGTGCCAGCAGCCCACTGACTAGCAGCCTTTACAATGAGCAGTTCTTC
CASSPLTSSLYNEQFF
>-|TRBJ1-1|TRBV6-2/TRBV6-3|-
TGTGCCAGCAGTTCGGACAGCCGAGGGGACACTGAAGCTTTCTTT
CASSSDSRGDTEAFF
>TRBD2|TRBJ2-1|TRBV9|-
TGTGCCAGCAGCGTTAGCGGGTATTACAATGAGCAGTTCTTC
CASSVSGYYNEQFF
>TRBD1|TRBJ2-1|TRBV18|-
TGTGCCAGCTCCTCCGAGACAGGGGGCGATGAGCAGTTCTTC
CASSSETGGDEQFF
>TRBD2|TRBJ2-7|TRBV13|-
TGTGCCAGCAGCTTAGGTAGCGGGGGCTACGAGCAGTACTTC
CASSLGSGGYEQYF
>-|TRBJ2-7|TRBV19|once
TGTGCCAGTAGTTCGCGACCGACAGCACCTTCGGGGCAGTACTTC
CASSSRPTAPSGQYF
>-|TRBJ1-3|TRBV30|-
TGTGCAGGGACTGTCTCTGGAAACACCATATATTTT
CAGTVSGNTIYF
>-|TRBJ2-2|TRBV5-1|-
TGCGCCAGCGGTTGGGTGATTTCGGATACCGGGGAGCTGTTTTTT
CASGWVISDTGELFF
>TRBD1|TRBJ1-2|TRBV5-6|-
TGTGCCAGCAGCTCCGGACAGGGGGCAAACTATGGCTACACCTTC
CASSSGQGANYGYTF
>TRBD1|TRBJ2-7|TRBV7-8|once
TGTGCCAGCAGCAAACTTGACAGGGGTGGCGGGGCTTACGAGCAGTACTTC
CASSKLDRGGGAYEQYF
>-|TRBJ2-3|TRBV4-2|once
TGTGCCAGCAGCCAGTCGTCCGGGAGCACAGATACGCAGTATTTT
CASSQSSGSTDTQYF
>-|TRBJ2-3|TRBV4-1|-
TGCGCCAGCAGCCAAGGTGGGGTAGGGGGATTAGATACGCAGTATTTT
CASSQGGVGGLDTQYF
>-|TRBJ1-1|TRBV18|-
TGTGCCAGCTCCCCAGCGTCAGTCATTGAAGCTTTCTTT
CASSPASVIEAFF
>-|TRBJ2-2|TRBV5-1|-
TGCGCCAGCAGCTTGGGCTATATCAACACCGGGGAGCTGTTTTTT
CASSLGYINTGELFF
>-|TRBJ2-3|TRBV9|-
TGTGCCAGCAGCGTAGATGGTAGAGCAGATACGCAGTATTTT
CASSVDGRADTQYF
>TRBD1|TRBJ2-5|TRBV5-1|-
TGCGCCAGCAGCTTGGTTAAGGGACAGGGGGAAGAGACCCAGTACTTC
CASSLVKGQGEETQYF
>-|TRBJ2-1|TRBV27|-
TGTGCCAGCCAACCGGGACTGGACTACAATGAGCAGTTCTTC
CASQPGLDYNEQFF
>TRBD1|TRBJ1-4|TRBV4-1|-
TGCGCCAGCAGCCCACGGACAGGGATTGCAACTAATGAAAAACTGTTTTTT
CASSPRTGIATNEKLFF